A selection of T cell receptor beta chains follows, all from one sample in a study of vaccination and CD4 T cells after COVID-19. Each CDR3 protein gets one entry after TCRdb re-called the PCR reads with MiXCR. The repertoire consists of over 10,000 distinct CDR3 sequences, with 47% occurring once and the leading ten covering around a fifth. Antigens of these TCRs are unknown. What was sequenced was CD4+ T cells from blood, cultured in vitro. These receptors came from a human donor who had recovered from COVID-19. The CDR3 runs from the conserved cysteine through the conserved F or W. The D gene is left open where the match is weak. Clone size, where shown, is once, few, many, or a class for clones that have expanded.

d_gene	abundance	v_gene	j_gene	CDR3nt	CDR3aa
TRBD1	-	TRBV6-5	TRBJ2-2	TGTGCCAGCAGTTACCGAAGACAGGGGTGGAGTACCGGGGAGCTGTTTTTT	CASSYRRQGWSTGELFF
-	-	TRBV6-2/TRBV6-3	TRBJ2-3	TGTGCCAGCAGTTACAAAGGCGGACAGTATTTT	CASSYKGGQYF
-	-	TRBV28	TRBJ2-3	TGTGCCAGCAGTCCTCCAGTGTCAGATACGCAGTATTTT	CASSPPVSDTQYF
-	-	TRBV30	TRBJ2-2	TGTGCCTGGAGTGTGTACCTATCAGGGAACGCCGGGGAGCTGTTTTTT	CAWSVYLSGNAGELFF
TRBD2	-	TRBV6-1	TRBJ2-1	TGTGCCAGCAGTGACGGGACTAGCGGCTACAATGAGCAGTTCTTC	CASSDGTSGYNEQFF
-	-	TRBV7-6	TRBJ2-7	TGTGCCAGCAGCTTAGAGCCCAGCTCCTACGAGCAGTACTTC	CASSLEPSSYEQYF
-	-	TRBV6-1	TRBJ1-2	TGTGCCAGCCGGGCACTCATTAAGACGGAGTACACCTTC	CASRALIKTEYTF
TRBD2	-	TRBV6-5	TRBJ2-7	TGTGCCAGCAGTTACTATGCGGGAGGGTCCTACGAGCAGTACTTC	CASSYYAGGSYEQYF
TRBD2	medium-sized	TRBV6-1	TRBJ2-1	TGTGCCAGCAGCTTCCTTAGACTAGCGGGGACAAATGAGCAGTTCTTC	CASSFLRLAGTNEQFF
-	few	TRBV2	TRBJ2-7	TGTGCCAGCAGTGAAGCGCGAGAGTACGAGCAGTACTTC	CASSEAREYEQYF
-	few	TRBV6-1	TRBJ2-2	TGTGCCAGCAGTGGGGGTCCCCGAGGCACCGGGGAGCTGTTTTTT	CASSGGPRGTGELFF
TRBD2	few	TRBV20-1	TRBJ2-2	TGCAGTGCCACTTCAGGACTAGCGGAAAACACCGGGGAGCTGTTTTTT	CSATSGLAENTGELFF